This TCR beta chain was identified during a study of blood T cell repertoires in COVID-19. Looking at the study overall: Material from acute and convalescent COVID-19 was sourced from the United States, Italy and Spain.

Germline values: CDR1 MNHNS, CDR2 SASEGT. Between the trimmed V and J ends, which lost 2 bases and 5 bases, there was a span of 12 bases. The CDR3 is made up of 15 amino acids. In the source study's methods: Using reference gene primer amplification, nucleated cell counts were estimated. This table comes from immunoSEQ multiplex PCR, and its TCRdb copy is limited to in-frame clones, with some not included. V and J calls and clone size come straight from that table; D and trimming were deduced from the DNA. Here the sample spans 140,000 to 150,000 clones, roughly 82% being singletons. The sequence was collected from a man aged 55-75 years with active or convalescent COVID-19. Sequences were obtained from peripheral blood. V and J are TRBV6-1 and TRBJ1-4; D is perhaps TRBD1 (6 bases). CDR3 in amino acids: CASSEMGQINEKLFF. In DNA form, the CDR3 reads TGTGCCAGCAGTGAAATGGGACAAATCAATGAAAAACTGTTTTTT.